This TCR beta chain was captured in a study of T cell repertoires in cytomegalovirus infection. In the case of this clonotype: Antigen: not known.

CDR1 LNHNV and CDR2 YYDKDF come from the germline V gene (reference sequence). The CDR3 runs to 20 residues. V lost 3 bases and J lost 0; bases outside the gene matches: 14. Each CDR3 protein gets one entry after TCRdb re-called the reads with MiXCR. The data contain around 900,000 distinct CDR3 sequences, 31% of them seen just once; the ten biggest clones take up about an eighth. The clonotype originates from a human donor in good health (CMV status not recorded). Some clones in this sample may be carry-over from other donors' samples. The V gene is TRBV15, the J gene TRBJ2-3; 11 bases fit TRBD2. The specimen comprised cultured CD8+ T cells from PBMCs, sampled from culture after CMV antigen stimulation. The CDR3 reads CATSRGTLAGGQTSTDTQYF. CDR3 nucleotides: TGTGCCACCAGCAGGGGAACTCTAGCGGGGGGTCAAACTAGCACAGATACGCAGTATTTT.